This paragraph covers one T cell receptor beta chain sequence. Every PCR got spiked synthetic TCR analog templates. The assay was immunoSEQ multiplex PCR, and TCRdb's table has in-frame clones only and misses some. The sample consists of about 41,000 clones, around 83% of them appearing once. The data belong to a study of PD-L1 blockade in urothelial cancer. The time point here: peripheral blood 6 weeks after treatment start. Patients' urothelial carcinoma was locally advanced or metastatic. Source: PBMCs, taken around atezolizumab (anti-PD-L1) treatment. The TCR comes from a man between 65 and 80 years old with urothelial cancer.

The CDR3, as DNA: TGTGCCAGCAGTGCCTCTAGCCCTAACACAGATACGCAGTATTTT. Amino acids: CASSASSPNTDTQYF. The genes are TRBV6-1 and TRBJ2-3; a possible D gene is TRBD2 (5 bases). The CDR3 consists of 15 residues. Germline assignment: CDR1 MNHNS and CDR2 SASEGT. Deletions cut 4 bases from V and 2 bases from J, with 13 bases between.